The rows below give T cell receptor beta chains drawn from one sample of a study of blood T cell repertoires in COVID-19. Assay used: immunoSEQ multiplex PCR; TCRdb lists only in-frame clones, some missing. The sample shows roughly 280,000 clones, about 90% of them seen only once. Sequenced material: PBMCs or T cells enriched from blood (not recorded which). The receptors come from a woman aged 55-69 years who had recovered from COVID-19. CDR3s include the opening cysteine and the closing phenylalanine or tryptophan. The order of the fields is J gene, V gene, CDR3 protein.

j_gene: TRBJ1-1
v_gene: TRBV6-5
CDR3aa: CASSYSQSYEAFF

j_gene: TRBJ1-1
v_gene: TRBV21-1
CDR3aa: CASSNGLQGTEAFF

j_gene: TRBJ2-5
v_gene: TRBV7-9
CDR3aa: CASSLGLGQETQYF

j_gene: TRBJ1-1
v_gene: TRBV5-4
CDR3aa: CASSLGQGGNTEAFF

j_gene: TRBJ2-7
v_gene: TRBV11-3
CDR3aa: CASSSSGTGPYEQYF

j_gene: TRBJ2-7
v_gene: TRBV6-2/TRBV6-3
CDR3aa: CASSYQGWEQYF

j_gene: TRBJ2-2
v_gene: TRBV7-9
CDR3aa: CAGTGTGNTGELFF

j_gene: TRBJ2-1
v_gene: TRBV11-3
CDR3aa: CASSLSVSNEQFF

j_gene: TRBJ2-5
v_gene: TRBV2
CDR3aa: CATRQLETQYF

j_gene: TRBJ1-1
v_gene: TRBV19
CDR3aa: CASRPVGQMNTEAFF

j_gene: TRBJ1-5
v_gene: TRBV9
CDR3aa: CASSAGQVYEPQHF

j_gene: TRBJ1-2
v_gene: TRBV30
CDR3aa: CAWSTRVGYTF

j_gene: TRBJ2-5
v_gene: TRBV11-3
CDR3aa: CASSEMGLAGGWETQYF

j_gene: TRBJ2-7
v_gene: TRBV2
CDR3aa: CASSADRVKEQYF

j_gene: TRBJ1-4
v_gene: TRBV9
CDR3aa: CASSEGGWEDEKLFF

j_gene: TRBJ2-7
v_gene: TRBV4-1
CDR3aa: CASSQGPSYEQYF

j_gene: TRBJ2-7
v_gene: TRBV30
CDR3aa: CALNWSSSLYEQYF

j_gene: TRBJ2-2
v_gene: TRBV2
CDR3aa: CASSVTSGSTGELFF

j_gene: TRBJ1-6
v_gene: TRBV20-1
CDR3aa: CSASRVGRDNSPLHF

j_gene: TRBJ2-1
v_gene: TRBV7-8
CDR3aa: CASSLGTSGSQFF

j_gene: TRBJ2-1
v_gene: TRBV6-6
CDR3aa: CASSAHGQGNSEQFF

j_gene: TRBJ1-1
v_gene: TRBV28
CDR3aa: CASSQHGTGGGLNTEAFF

j_gene: TRBJ1-1
v_gene: TRBV7-2
CDR3aa: CASSLAWGAEAFF

j_gene: TRBJ1-5
v_gene: TRBV27
CDR3aa: CASSSPGGGQPQHF

j_gene: TRBJ1-2
v_gene: TRBV10-3
CDR3aa: CAISELGGSGYTF

j_gene: TRBJ1-1
v_gene: TRBV10-3
CDR3aa: CAISGPNTEAFF

j_gene: TRBJ1-2
v_gene: TRBV6-6
CDR3aa: CASSTDRVLDYGYTF

j_gene: TRBJ1-3
v_gene: TRBV7-6
CDR3aa: CASSLEAALSSGNTIYF

j_gene: TRBJ2-7
v_gene: TRBV5-4
CDR3aa: CASSSSMAVYEQYF

j_gene: TRBJ1-2
v_gene: TRBV9
CDR3aa: CASSAGDRVSYGYTF

j_gene: TRBJ1-4
v_gene: TRBV19
CDR3aa: CASSRDRGSGDEKLFF

j_gene: TRBJ2-1
v_gene: TRBV19
CDR3aa: CASSILDTGKNEQFF

j_gene: TRBJ2-3
v_gene: TRBV28
CDR3aa: CASSSQQGSQGDTQYF

j_gene: TRBJ2-7
v_gene: TRBV5-4
CDR3aa: CASSESARPEQYF

j_gene: TRBJ1-1
v_gene: TRBV7-6
CDR3aa: CASSLTRAGDRYMNTEAFF

j_gene: TRBJ1-2
v_gene: TRBV11-2
CDR3aa: CASSLDFRGIDYGYTF

j_gene: TRBJ1-3
v_gene: TRBV5-1
CDR3aa: CASSLDAGDGNTIYF

j_gene: TRBJ1-5
v_gene: TRBV19
CDR3aa: CASSIGRVRPQHF

j_gene: TRBJ1-5
v_gene: TRBV28
CDR3aa: CASSSSSPSNQPQHF

j_gene: TRBJ2-3
v_gene: TRBV30
CDR3aa: CAWSGPRYRTDTQYF

j_gene: TRBJ1-2
v_gene: TRBV15
CDR3aa: CATSRGQKGYTF

j_gene: TRBJ2-7
v_gene: TRBV7-9
CDR3aa: CASSDRDSPKRSYEQYF

j_gene: TRBJ1-1
v_gene: TRBV12-3/TRBV12-4
CDR3aa: CASSLLSNTEAFF

j_gene: TRBJ2-1
v_gene: TRBV3-1/TRBV3-2
CDR3aa: CASSQTSGGHNEQFF

j_gene: TRBJ1-1
v_gene: TRBV28
CDR3aa: CASSSPLGGEAFF

j_gene: TRBJ1-3
v_gene: TRBV10-2
CDR3aa: CASLPGQPSSGNTIYF

j_gene: TRBJ1-3
v_gene: TRBV6-1
CDR3aa: CASREGQAGNTIYF

j_gene: TRBJ1-1
v_gene: TRBV28
CDR3aa: CASLSSQRWKSEAFF

j_gene: TRBJ1-3
v_gene: TRBV2
CDR3aa: CASRTSLGEGAIYF